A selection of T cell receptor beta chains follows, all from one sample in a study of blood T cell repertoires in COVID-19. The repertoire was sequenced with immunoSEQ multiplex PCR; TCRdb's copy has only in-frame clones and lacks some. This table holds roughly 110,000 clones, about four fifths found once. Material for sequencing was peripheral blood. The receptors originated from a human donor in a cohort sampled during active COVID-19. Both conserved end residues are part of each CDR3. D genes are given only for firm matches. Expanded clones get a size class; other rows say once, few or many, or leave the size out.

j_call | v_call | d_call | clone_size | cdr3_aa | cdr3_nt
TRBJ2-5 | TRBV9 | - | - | CASSALQGETQYF | TGTGCCAGCAGCGCCCTACAGGGAGAGACCCAGTACTTC
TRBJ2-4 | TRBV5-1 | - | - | CASSLQEGAPFNIQYF | TGCGCCAGCAGCCTGCAGGAGGGGGCTCCATTCAACATTCAGTACTTC
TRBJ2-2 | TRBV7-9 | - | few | CASSLFLANTGELFF | TGTGCCAGCAGCTTGTTCCTAGCGAACACCGGGGAGCTGTTTTTT
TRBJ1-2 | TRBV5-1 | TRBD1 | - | CASSAGTGSRGYTF | TGCGCCAGCAGCGCCGGGACAGGGTCGCGTGGCTACACCTTC
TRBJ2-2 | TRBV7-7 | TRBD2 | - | CASSAQLAGPNTGELFF | TGTGCTAGCAGCGCACAACTAGCGGGCCCGAACACCGGGGAGCTGTTTTTT
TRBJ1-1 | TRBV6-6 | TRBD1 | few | CASSLGQGRDTEAFF | TGTGCCAGCAGTTTGGGACAGGGACGAGACACTGAAGCTTTCTTT
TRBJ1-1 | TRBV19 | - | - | CASNPSRDTEAFF | TGTGCCAGTAATCCAAGTCGGGACACTGAAGCTTTCTTT
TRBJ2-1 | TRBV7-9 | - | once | CASSLEGSGWGNEQFF | TGTGCCAGCAGCTTAGAGGGGAGCGGGTGGGGCAATGAGCAGTTCTTC
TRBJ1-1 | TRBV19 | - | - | CAVGGGRSTEAFF | TGTGCCGTGGGCGGGGGGAGGAGCACTGAAGCTTTCTTT
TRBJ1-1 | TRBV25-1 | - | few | CASRQTGTQRNTEAFF | TGTGCCAGCAGGCAAACCGGGACACAACGGAACACTGAAGCTTTCTTT
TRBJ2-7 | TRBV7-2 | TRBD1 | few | CASSLRQGRTYEQYF | TGTGCCAGCAGCTTACGACAGGGGCGAACCTACGAGCAGTACTTC
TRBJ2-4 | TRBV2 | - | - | CASTPDSLLAKNIQYF | TGTGCCAGCACCCCCGACAGCTTGTTAGCCAAAAACATTCAGTACTTC
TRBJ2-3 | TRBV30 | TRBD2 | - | CAWSVEYALAGDFSTDTQYF | TGTGCCTGGAGTGTGGAGTACGCACTAGCGGGGGACTTTAGCACAGATACGCAGTATTTT
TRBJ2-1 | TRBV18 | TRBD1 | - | CASSFSGTVTNEQFF | TGTGCCAGCTCATTCTCCGGGACAGTCACCAATGAGCAGTTCTTC
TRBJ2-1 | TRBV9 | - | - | CASSLQPSGEQFF | TGTGCCAGCAGCCTCCAACCCTCGGGTGAGCAGTTCTTC
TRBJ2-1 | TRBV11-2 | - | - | CASSLGHGAYNEQFF | TGTGCCAGCAGCTTAGGTCATGGGGCATACAATGAGCAGTTCTTC
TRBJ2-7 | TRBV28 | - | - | CASSPDSRSYEQYF | TGTGCCAGCAGTCCGGACAGCCGCTCCTACGAGCAGTACTTC
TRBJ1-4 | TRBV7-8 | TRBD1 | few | CASSPEQGRSEKLFF | TGTGCCAGCAGCCCCGAACAGGGGCGGAGTGAAAAACTGTTTTTT
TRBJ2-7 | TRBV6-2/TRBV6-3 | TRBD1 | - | CASSRTGMGYEQYF | TGTGCCAGCAGCCGGACAGGAATGGGGTACGAGCAGTACTTC
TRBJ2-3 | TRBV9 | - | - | CASSVDSQGTQYF | TGTGCCAGCAGCGTAGATTCCCAGGGGACGCAGTATTTT
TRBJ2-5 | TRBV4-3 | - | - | CASSQGASGLQETQYF | TGCGCCAGCAGCCAAGGAGCAAGCGGCTTACAAGAGACCCAGTACTTC
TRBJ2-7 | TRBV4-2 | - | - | CASSQDNYEQYF | TGTGCCAGCAGCCAAGACAACTACGAGCAGTACTTC
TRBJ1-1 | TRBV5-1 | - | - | CASSSQNTEAFF | TGCGCCAGCAGCTCCCAGAACACTGAAGCTTTCTTT
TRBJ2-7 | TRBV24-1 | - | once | CATSDNAGSAQPYEQYF | TGTGCCACCAGTGACAATGCAGGATCTGCACAGCCATACGAGCAGTACTTC
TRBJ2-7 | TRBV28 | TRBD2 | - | CASRAGGTSDEQYF | TGTGCCAGCAGGGCCGGGGGGACTAGCGACGAGCAGTACTTC
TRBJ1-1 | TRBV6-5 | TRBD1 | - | CASTELPGQGSEAFF | TGTGCCAGCACCGAACTTCCGGGACAGGGATCTGAAGCTTTCTTT
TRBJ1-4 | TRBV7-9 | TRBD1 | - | CASRPQGANEKLFF | TGTGCCAGCAGGCCCCAGGGGGCGAATGAAAAACTGTTTTTT
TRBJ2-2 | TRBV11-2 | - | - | CASSLVSLASPTGELFF | TGTGCCAGCAGCTTAGTGTCGCTAGCGTCTCCGACCGGGGAGCTGTTTTTT
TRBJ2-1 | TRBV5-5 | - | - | CASSLVVHGSSYNEQFF | TGTGCCAGCAGCTTGGTCGTACACGGGAGCTCCTACAATGAGCAGTTCTTC
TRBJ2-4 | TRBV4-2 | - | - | CASSHAGLVAKNIQYF | TGTGCCAGCAGCCATGCGGGACTCGTAGCCAAAAACATTCAGTACTTC
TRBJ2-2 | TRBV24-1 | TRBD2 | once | CATSEGGTGELFF | TGTGCCACCAGTGAGGGGGGGACCGGGGAGCTGTTTTTT
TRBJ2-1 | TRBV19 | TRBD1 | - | CASSTERTGPRDEQFF | TGTGCCAGTAGTACAGAGAGGACAGGTCCCCGGGATGAGCAGTTCTTC
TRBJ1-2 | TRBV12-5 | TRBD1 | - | CASGSQGAYGYTF | TGTGCTAGTGGCAGCCAGGGGGCATATGGCTACACCTTC
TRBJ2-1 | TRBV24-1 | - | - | CATSDTGPYDEQFF | TGTGCCACCAGTGATACAGGGCCGTACGATGAGCAGTTCTTC
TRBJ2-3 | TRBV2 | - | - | CASRGAPQADTQYF | TGTGCCTCCCGGGGGGCCCCTCAGGCAGATACGCAGTATTTT
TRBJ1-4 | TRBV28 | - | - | CASSPAGGRATNEKLFF | TGTGCCAGCAGTCCGGCGGGAGGCCGAGCAACTAATGAAAAACTGTTTTTT
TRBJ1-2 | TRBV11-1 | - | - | CASSLKVAGSDGYTF | TGTGCCAGCAGCTTAAAAGTTGCGGGATCGGATGGCTACACCTTC
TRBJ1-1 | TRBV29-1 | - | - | CSVEGSESLNTEAFF | TGCAGCGTTGAGGGGAGTGAGTCCCTTAACACTGAAGCTTTCTTT
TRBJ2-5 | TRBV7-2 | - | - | CASSPGVVETQYF | TGTGCCAGCAGCCCAGGGGTAGTGGAGACCCAGTACTTC
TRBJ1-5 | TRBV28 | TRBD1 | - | CASSLMDRGTSQPQHF | TGTGCCAGCAGTTTAATGGACAGGGGCACTAGTCAGCCCCAGCATTTT
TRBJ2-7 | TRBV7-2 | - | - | CASSLAQGRSYEQYF | TGTGCCAGCAGCTTAGCGCAGGGGCGGAGCTACGAGCAGTACTTC
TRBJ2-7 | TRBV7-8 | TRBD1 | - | CASSPLTGGSVGQYF | TGTGCCAGCAGCCCACTGACAGGGGGCTCGGTGGGGCAGTACTTC
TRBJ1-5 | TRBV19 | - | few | CASSLARGNQPQHF | TGTGCCAGTAGTCTTGCGAGGGGCAATCAGCCCCAGCATTTT
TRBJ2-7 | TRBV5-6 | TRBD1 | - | CASSPRRTGASPNYEQYF | TGTGCCAGCAGCCCAAGACGGACAGGGGCCTCACCTAATTACGAGCAGTACTTC
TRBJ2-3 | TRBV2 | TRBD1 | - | CASRDTTGGPDF | TGTGCCAGCAGAGATACGACAGGGGGTCCGGATTTT
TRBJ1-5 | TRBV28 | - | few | CASRYSNQPQHF | TGTGCCAGCAGATATAGCAATCAGCCCCAGCATTTT
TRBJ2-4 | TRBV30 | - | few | CAWSGDRLAKNIQYF | TGTGCCTGGAGTGGAGACAGGCTAGCCAAAAACATTCAGTACTTC
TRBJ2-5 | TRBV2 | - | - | CASRPLARLDF | TGTGCCAGCAGACCTCTAGCGCGCCTGGACTTC
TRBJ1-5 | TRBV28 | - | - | CASGMGPTNQPQHF | TGTGCCAGTGGAATGGGCCCTACCAATCAGCCCCAGCATTTT
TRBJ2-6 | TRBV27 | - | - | CASSFMSSGANVLTF | TGTGCCAGCAGTTTTATGAGCTCTGGGGCCAACGTCCTGACTTTC
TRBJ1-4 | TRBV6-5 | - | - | CASSYVRGTNEKLFF | TGTGCCAGCAGTTACGTTAGGGGAACTAATGAAAAACTGTTTTTT
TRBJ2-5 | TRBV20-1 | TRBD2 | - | CSASSGLAFQETQYF | TGCAGTGCTAGTTCGGGACTAGCGTTTCAAGAGACCCAGTACTTC
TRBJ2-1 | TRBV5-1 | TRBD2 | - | CASSRSGRANNEQFF | TGCGCCAGCAGCAGGAGCGGGAGGGCCAACAATGAGCAGTTCTTC
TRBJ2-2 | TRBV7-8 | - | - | CASSLFVRDGELFF | TGTGCCAGCAGCTTATTCGTAAGAGACGGGGAGCTGTTTTTT
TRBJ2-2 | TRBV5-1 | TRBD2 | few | CASSLTSGRLNTGELFF | TGCGCCAGCAGCTTGACTAGCGGGAGGCTTAACACCGGGGAGCTGTTTTTT
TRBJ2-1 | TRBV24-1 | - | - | CATSENYGAEQFF | TGTGCCACCAGTGAGAACTACGGAGCTGAGCAGTTCTTC